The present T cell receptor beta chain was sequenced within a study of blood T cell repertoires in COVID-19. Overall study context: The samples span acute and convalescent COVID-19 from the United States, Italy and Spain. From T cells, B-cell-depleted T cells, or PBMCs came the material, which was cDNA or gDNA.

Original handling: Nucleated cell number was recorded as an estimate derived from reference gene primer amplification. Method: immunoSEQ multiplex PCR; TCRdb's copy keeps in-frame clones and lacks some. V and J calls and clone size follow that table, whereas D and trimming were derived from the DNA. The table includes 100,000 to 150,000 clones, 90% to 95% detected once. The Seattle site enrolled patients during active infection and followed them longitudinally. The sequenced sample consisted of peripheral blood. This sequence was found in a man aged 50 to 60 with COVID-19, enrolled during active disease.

This CDR3 reads CASSEVGGRQLFF. CDR3 bases: TGTGCCAGCAGTGAAGTGGGGGGTCGTCAGCTGTTTTTT. The chain is built from TRBV6-1 and TRBJ2-2; tentatively, D is TRBD2 (6 bases). Trimming took off 1 base at V and 12 bases at J, with 12 bases between the two ends. The CDR3 extends over 13 amino acids. Germline loops: CDR1 MNHNS, CDR2 SASEGT.